This T cell receptor (beta chain) was found in a study of OX40 agonist ivuxolimab in advanced cancers. Study-wide context: Ivuxolimab was an agonistic, fully human IgG2 monoclonal antibody directed against OX40 (CD134), a costimulatory receptor. Intravenous ivuxolimab was administered to patients every 2 weeks at six dose levels: 0.01, 0.1, 0.3, 1.5, 3 and 10 mg/kg. Among the approximately 54 dose-escalation patients, 19 had hepatocellular carcinoma, approximately 15 melanoma, 9 renal cell carcinoma and 9 head and neck cancer. A male proportion of 82.7% and a mean age of around 60 years, ranging from 23 to 79, were recorded for the dose-escalation cohort. Patients were allowed to have had prior anti-PD-1, anti-PD-L1 or anti-CTLA-4 therapy, and 40% of the dose-escalation patients had previously received checkpoint inhibitors. Partial responses were achieved by three dose-escalation patients, of whom one had hepatocellular carcinoma and two had cutaneous melanoma. Peripheral TCRbeta sequencing was intended to test whether TCR sequence diversity was altered and clonal T-cell expansion was caused by ivuxolimab. The paper reports the monotherapy dose-escalation portion (N of about 51 patients) of the phase I ivuxolimab trial.

For sequencing of the TCRbeta CDR3 region, genomic DNA was extracted from the sorted cells. TCRbeta CDR3 regions were sequenced using the immunoSEQ Assay. TCRdb stores this immuneACCESS table with in-frame sequences only. Part of the clones is absent; in the studies checked, under half of the shortfall reflects unresolved V genes, and no reason is known for the rest. Counted in this sample were 60,000 to 75,000 clones; about 84% of them appeared once. The ten largest account for under 6.5% of the sample. The trial excluded patients who had a history of autoimmune disease or who were on systemic immunosuppression. Peripheral blood for TCR sequencing was collected from all dose cohorts at baseline, on cycle 4 day 1, and on cycle 7 day 1. The samples were taken from a phase I, first-in-human, multicenter, open-label dose-escalation trial of ivuxolimab. Adults with locally advanced or metastatic melanoma, renal cell carcinoma, hepatocellular carcinoma or head and neck squamous cell carcinoma were enrolled in the trial. Before TCR sequencing, CD4+ T cells and CD8+ T cells from peripheral blood were sorted into separate populations.

V is trimmed back by 1 base and J by 4 bases, and the junction contains 6 bases that no gene match accounts for. The CDR3 goes from the cysteine to the phenylalanine over 15 residues. The entry retains the CDR3 DNA only, 45 bases that are in frame from base 1. According to the germline V gene, CDR1 reads MGHDK and CDR2 reads SYGVNS. Concerning this clone itself: This receptor's antigen is unknown. Qualities for individual bases were not recorded, and no much larger clone is one base off.

Overall study results and their limits: Low levels of normalized T-cell clonal expansion were also seen in some nonresponding patients. At doses of 0.1 to 3.0 mg/kg, clonal expansion of both CD4+ and CD8+ T cells in blood was seen between baseline and week 6. Which antigens the clonally expanded peripheral T cells were specific for was not determined. On average, CD8+ T cells showed more expanded clones than CD4+ T cells after ivuxolimab. Partial responders in the 0.1-3.0 mg/kg groups had among the lowest normalized peripheral clonal expansion, especially among CD8+ T cells.

The clonotype originates from an adult with an advanced solid tumor such as melanoma, head and neck, liver or kidney cancer. The receptor chain draws on TRBV25-1 and TRBJ1-2, with 7 bases in between that match TRBD1. The sample was CD4+ or CD8+ T cells sorted from blood, taken in a trial of the OX40 agonist ivuxolimab. Read as DNA, the sequence is TGTGCCAGCAGTGAATCAGGGGACAGCATCTATGGCTACACCTTC. Translated, it reads CASSESGDSIYGYTF.